This is a list of T cell receptor beta chains from one sample in a study of blood T cell repertoires in COVID-19. Assay: immunoSEQ multiplex PCR; the TCRdb copy retains only in-frame clones and omits some. The sample carries 90,000 to 120,000 clones, approximately 89% recorded once. Sequenced: peripheral blood. These TCRs come from a man aged 55 to 70 with acute or convalescent COVID-19. The CDR3 runs from the conserved cysteine through the conserved F or W. The D gene is left open where the match is weak.

>TRBV5-6|TRBD1
CASSSGTGGASRKLFF
>TRBV4-2|.
CASSQDSGPGELFF
>TRBV19|.
CAITIIQDHGYTF
>TRBV19|.
CASSLQSIQPQHF
>TRBV2|.
CASTRGPGYQPQHF
>TRBV5-6|.
CASSLIETLNTGELFF
>TRBV19|TRBD1
CASSNSGGVNTEAFF
>TRBV19|TRBD2
CASRTSGTDEQFF
>TRBV11-2|TRBD2
CASSWGLASYEQYF
>TRBV7-8|TRBD1
CASSYGTGDQPQHF
>TRBV7-2|.
CASSLGIIYGYTF
>TRBV5-5|TRBD1
CASSSRLGTGGFQPQHF
>TRBV12-3/TRBV12-4|.
CASRRLGGNTQYF
>TRBV25-1|.
CASSEAGDAYTF
>TRBV29-1|TRBD1
CSVGTGDYNQPQHF
>TRBV24-1|.
CATSASTDSNQPQHF